This T cell receptor beta chain was documented in a study of T-cell memory formation after mild COVID-19. Study overall: Largely donor-specific sequence clusters came from a couple of donors.

TCRdb re-derived calls from the 5' RACE reads in MiXCR, one entry per CDR3 protein. The table records 540,000 or so distinct CDR3 sequences, around 20% of them present only once. General study findings and limits: CD4+ contracting clones were found mainly in CM and EM, and CD8+ ones in EMRA. Clones contracting across day 15 to 85 had a balanced CD4/CD8 profile; later expanding clones leaned CD4+. Detection of some responders pre-infection suggested pre-existing cross-reactive memory T cells participated.

The V and J ends lost 8 bases and 7 bases respectively, with 15 bases between them. CDR1 is SNHLY, CDR2 FYNNEI, per germline. The CDR3 is made up of 13 amino acids. A note on this clonotype: Its cognate antigen is unknown.

V and J are TRBV2 and TRBJ1-5, with a tentative D call TRBD1 (6 bases). The clonotype originates from an adult woman who had mild COVID-19 (a few samples of this study predate the infection). Cell type and time point are not known. Input material: PBMCs or a T cell subset sorted from them (not recorded which). The CDR3 is CASGQSLGQPQHF. The CDR3 nucleotides read TGTGCCAGCGGACAGTCTCTCGGGCAGCCCCAGCATTTT.